This TCR beta chain comes out of a study of cytomegalovirus exposure and HLA in healthy donors. It was with 60 Vbeta and 13 Jbeta primers that the PCR ran. Repertoires were generated with immunoSEQ multiplex PCR, while TCRdb's copy carries only in-frame clones and drops some. The repertoire has under 200,000 clones, 70% to 90% of them found once; the top ten carry approximately 9.4%. Sequenced: PBMCs. This sequence was found in a man aged 18 to 29 in good health and CMV-seropositive.

The DNA for the CDR3 is TGTGCCAGCTCACCACTACCGACAGGGCGCTCACCCACAGTCAATGAGCAGTTCTTC. It codes for CASSPLPTGRSPTVNEQFF. The V gene is TRBV18, the J gene TRBJ2-1; TRBD1 matches at 7 bases. Germline CDR1 reads KGHSH; CDR2 reads LQKENI. V dropped 1 base and J dropped 6; count of bases not matched to a gene: 18. The CDR3 totals 19 residues.